This T cell receptor beta chain was captured by sequencing in a study of T-cell memory formation after mild COVID-19. Study-level points and caveats: Mainly in CM and EM were contracting CD4+ clones; CD8+ were in EMRA.

Trimming pared 0 bases from V and 6 bases from J, leaving 8 bases between. The CDR3 is 13 amino acids. Germline V gene lookup returns CDR1 LGHNA and CDR2 YNFKEQ. Points on this clonotype: Its antigen is still unknown.

TCRdb re-called the 5' RACE reads with MiXCR, one entry per CDR3 protein. Among 400,000 to 500,000 distinct CDR3 sequences listed, 15% to 25% were seen once. This chain links TRBV4-2 with TRBJ1-2; unclear D gene. This clonotype originated in an adult woman who had mild COVID-19 (a few samples of this study predate the infection). Cell type and time point are not known. The sample consisted of PBMCs or a T cell subset sorted from them (not recorded which). The CDR3 is CASSQDPADGYTF. The CDR3 DNA reads as TGTGCCAGCAGCCAAGACCCCGCGGATGGCTACACCTTC.